These 26 T cell receptor beta chains were all obtained from the same sample, sequenced in a study of cytomegalovirus exposure and HLA in healthy donors. The PCR had 60 Vbeta and 13 Jbeta primers. This table comes from immunoSEQ multiplex PCR, and its TCRdb copy is limited to in-frame clones, with some not included. Here the sample spans 80,000 to 90,000 clones, roughly four fifths being singletons. Sequencing was carried out using PBMCs. These receptors all come from a woman in her 30s in good health and CMV-seronegative.

The rearrangement links TRBV5-8 to TRBJ2-5; 9 positions match TRBD1. CDR1 SGHTS and CDR2 YDEGEE come from the germline V gene. V shed 4 bases, J shed 4 bases, and the junction held 5 bases outside the gene matches. The CDR3 loop spans 14 amino acids. The CDR3, as DNA: TGTGCCAGCAGCCCCAGGACAGGGGCAGAGACCCAGTACTTC. Translated: CASSPRTGAETQYF.

The chain combines TRBV7-9 with TRBJ1-1; D may be TRBD1 (6 bases). The CDR3 has 12 residues. Germline V lookup: CDR1 SEHNR, CDR2 FQNEAQ (reference sequence). The V end lost 4 bases, the J end lost 9 bases, and 12 bases lay between the germline ends. The DNA for the CDR3 is TGTGCCAGCAGCTCCGTGACAGGACAAGCTTTCTTT. It yields the protein CASSSVTGQAFF.

The rearrangement links TRBV28 to TRBJ1-1; D is ambiguous. This CDR3 has 16 amino acids. The V gene lost 5 bases and the J gene lost 5 bases, with 21 bases spanning the gap. Germline V CDR1 and CDR2: MDHEN, SYDVKM. In nucleotides, the CDR3 is TGTGCCAGCAGTCCGGACTCCGCCCCTTCGAAAACTGAAGCTTTCTTT. Its translation is CASSPDSAPSKTEAFF.

The genes are TRBV6-1 and TRBJ2-5, with TRBD2 as a possible D gene (5 bases). The CDR3 length is 14 residues. V was cut by 8 bases and J by 0 bases, with 13 bases left in between. CDR1 and CDR2 (germline): MNHNS, SASEGT. Here the CDR3 reads CASDLSGDQETQYF. In DNA, the CDR3 is TGTGCCAGCGACTTATCCGGGGACCAAGAGACCCAGTACTTC.

The chain combines TRBV15 with TRBJ1-5; D is undetermined. Germline CDR1 is LNHNV and CDR2 is YYDKDF (reference sequence). The V end was cut by 2 bases, the J end by 8 bases, with 7 bases between. The CDR3 runs to 12 residues. CDR3 sequence reads: CATSRPAEPQHF. The DNA for the CDR3 is TGTGCCACCAGCAGACCTGCGGAGCCCCAGCATTTT.

The genes are TRBV18 and TRBJ2-2; TRBD2 agrees at 11 bases. This CDR3 region has 15 residues. Germline CDR1 KGHSH, CDR2 LQKENI. V lost 3 bases and J lost 6; bases outside the gene matches: 3. The CDR3 protein is CASSPWTSGSGELFF. As DNA, the CDR3 is TGTGCCAGCTCACCCTGGACTAGCGGGTCCGGGGAGCTGTTTTTT.

The genes are TRBV28 and TRBJ1-2; D is perhaps TRBD1 (6 bases). V was trimmed by 6 bases and J by 7 bases, leaving 12 bases between them. Looked up from germline, CDR1 is MDHEN and CDR2 is SYDVKM. This CDR3 contains 12 residues. The CDR3 DNA sequence: TGTGCCAGCAGCGCGGGGGCCTTTGGCTACACCTTC. Protein product: CASSAGAFGYTF.

The V gene is TRBV10-3, the J gene TRBJ2-7, with D possibly matching TRBD2 (6 bases). Germline V gives CDR1 ENHRY, CDR2 SYGVKD. Trimming took 3 bases from V and 4 from J, leaving 16 bases between them. The CDR3 covers 15 residues. The CDR3: CAISDVLRGSYEQYF. The CDR3 region has the DNA TGTGCCATCAGTGACGTTCTTCGGGGGTCTTACGAGCAGTACTTC.

V usage is TRBV10-3 and J usage is TRBJ2-1; 7 bases agree with TRBD2. Per germline, CDR1 ENHRY and CDR2 SYGVKD. The CDR3 covers 14 residues. J gave up 3 bases and V 5 bases, and 4 bases lay outside the gene matches. Here the CDR3 DNA reads TGTGCCATCAGTAGCGGGATACACTACAATGAGCAGTTCTTC. Translating it yields CAISSGIHYNEQFF.

The chain joins TRBV4-1 to TRBJ2-1; D is possibly TRBD2 (6 bases). Per germline, CDR1 MGHRA and CDR2 YSYEKL. V gave up 5 bases and J gave up 2 bases, with 13 bases separating them. The CDR3 is 15 amino acids. The DNA of the CDR3 is TGCGCCAGCAGCAACCGGCTAGCGACCTACAATGAGCAGTTCTTC. It is translated as CASSNRLATYNEQFF.

The rearrangement links TRBV19 to TRBJ2-3; tentative D call: TRBD2 (6 bases). The CDR3 extends over 15 amino acids. Trimming cost V 3 bases and J 3 bases, with 13 bases left between them. Germline CDR1 is LNHDA and CDR2 is SQIVND (reference sequence). The DNA for the CDR3 is TGTGCCAGTAGTATCGACGGACTAATAACAGATACGCAGTATTTT. The encoded protein is CASSIDGLITDTQYF.

The V gene is TRBV2, the J gene TRBJ2-3; 7 bases map to TRBD2. The CDR3 runs to 14 residues. Germline CDR1 and CDR2: SNHLY and FYNNEI. V lost 4 bases and J lost 2; bases outside the gene matches: 3. The CDR3 here is CASSVSGSTDTQYF. The CDR3 DNA sequence: TGTGCCAGCAGTGTTAGCGGGTCCACAGATACGCAGTATTTT.

This chain links TRBV25-1 with TRBJ2-3; possible D gene TRBD1, 5 bases. The length of the CDR3 is 14 residues. V lost 1 base, J lost 4 bases, and 9 bases lay in between. Germline CDR1 MGHDK, CDR2 SYGVNS. CDR3 amino acids: CASSEFKGPDTQYF. The CDR3 DNA sequence: TGTGCCAGCAGTGAATTTAAGGGGCCAGATACGCAGTATTTT. Full variable domain (rest looked up from reference TRBV25-1 and TRBJ2-3): EADIYQTPRYLVIGTGKKITLECSQTMGHDKMYWYQQDPGMELHLIHYSYGVNSTEKGDLSSESTVSRIRTEHFPLTLESARPSHTSQYLCASSEFKGPDTQYFGPGTRLTVL.

The V and J genes are TRBV5-1 and TRBJ2-6, with 11 bases identical to TRBD2. The CDR3 has 16 residues. V trimming: 5 bases; J trimming: 4 bases; junction bases outside the gene matches: 5. Germline V gene sequence: CDR1 SGHRS, CDR2 YFSETQ. The CDR3 protein is CASRRLAGRGANVLTF. The CDR3 DNA reads as TGCGCCAGCAGGCGACTAGCGGGACGAGGGGCCAACGTCCTGACTTTC.

The CDR3 reads CASSPSWRNYGYTF. The CDR3 DNA reads TGTGCCAGCAGCCCCTCTTGGAGGAACTATGGCTACACCTTC. The chain recombines TRBV14 with TRBJ1-2; D gene uncertain. V was cut by 4 bases and J by 2 bases, with 11 bases left in between. Germline values: CDR1 SGHDN, CDR2 FVKESK. The CDR3 loop spans 14 amino acids.

The CDR3 region is CASSQVLGGLGTEAFF. Here the CDR3 DNA reads TGCGCCAGCAGCCAGGTTCTCGGGGGGCTGGGCACTGAAGCTTTCTTT. The genes are TRBV4-1 and TRBJ1-1, with D perhaps TRBD1 (6 bases). CDR3 length: 16 residues. The V end was cut by 3 bases, the J end by 4 bases, with 18 bases between. Germline loops: CDR1 MGHRA, CDR2 YSYEKL.

In DNA form, the CDR3 reads TGTGCCAGCAGTGAAGAAGAAATCACCGGGACAGGGGTTTTCGAGCAGTACTTC. Protein: CASSEEEITGTGVFEQYF. The V and J genes are TRBV6-1 and TRBJ2-7, with 10 bases lining up with TRBD1. Germline V gene data show CDR1 as MNHNS and CDR2 as SASEGT. The CDR3 length is 18 residues. The J segment lost 6 bases and the V segment lost 1 base, leaving 15 bases of the junction unmatched.

In this sample, this clone turned up a few times. The genes are TRBV6-1 and TRBJ2-7; 10 bases agree with TRBD1. CDR3 length equals 16 residues. Germline-derived CDR1 and CDR2 are MNHNS and SASEGT. The J segment lost 2 bases and the V segment lost 2 bases, leaving 6 bases of the junction unmatched. For the CDR3, the DNA is TGTGCCAGCAGTGAATGGGACAGGGGACCAACCTACGAGCAGTACTTC. This codes for CASSEWDRGPTYEQYF.

The V call is TRBV28, the J call TRBJ2-7, with D possibly being TRBD1 (6 bases). The CDR3 totals 14 residues. V was pared by 6 bases and J by 5 bases, with 17 bases between. The germline gives CDR1 MDHEN, CDR2 SYDVKM. CDR3 DNA sequence: TGTGCCAGCAGACCCCCCGGGACACCCCACGAGCAGTACTTC. Translating gives CASRPPGTPHEQYF. Together with reference TRBV28 and TRBJ2-7, the CDR3 gives the full variable domain: DVKVTQSSRYLVKRTGEKVFLECVQDMDHENMFWYRQDPGLGLRLIYFSYDVKMKEKGDIPEGYSVSREKKERFSLILESASTNQTSMYLCASRPPGTPHEQYFGPGTRLTVT.

The CDR3 sequence: CASSLSASPGQETQYF. CDR3 coding DNA: TGTGCCAGCAGCCTCTCGGCTAGCCCAGGCCAAGAGACCCAGTACTTC. This chain links TRBV7-3 with TRBJ2-5; D may be TRBD2 (5 bases). V was clipped by 5 bases and J by 1 base, with 17 bases between them. Germline V CDR1 and CDR2: SGHTA, FQGTGA. The CDR3 is made up of 16 amino acids.

This clone has just one count. The CDR3, as DNA: TGCGCCAGCAGCGGGGATAGCAATCAGCCCCAGCATTTT. It translates to CASSGDSNQPQHF. The chain is built from TRBV10-1 and TRBJ1-5; the D is unclear. Between the trimmed V and J ends, which lost 6 bases and 0 bases, there was a span of 6 bases. Germline CDR1 is WNHNN and CDR2 is SYGVQD (reference sequence). The CDR3 is 13 amino acids.

The chain uses TRBV6-6 and TRBJ2-5; 10 nucleotides line up with TRBD2. CDR1 is MNHNY and CDR2 is SVGAGI in the germline V gene (reference sequence). The trim removed 5 bases at V and 2 bases at J, leaving 5 bases unmatched. The CDR3 spans 15 residues. CDR3 in DNA: TGTGCCAGCAGTCCCCTAGCGGGAGCGCAAGAGACCCAGTACTTC. It yields the protein CASSPLAGAQETQYF.

The chain joins TRBV18 to TRBJ2-2; 7 bases align to TRBD2. The CDR3 contains 18 residues. Germline V CDR1 and CDR2: KGHSH, LQKENI. Trimming at V came to 0 bases and at J to 0 bases, leaving 7 bases not matched to a gene. The DNA for the CDR3 is TGTGCCAGCTCACCACCCATCGGGAGGTCGGCGAACACCGGGGAGCTGTTTTTT. Protein: CASSPPIGRSANTGELFF.

This chain uses TRBV7-2 with TRBJ2-1; 9 bases match TRBD2. Germline V gene data show CDR1 as SGHTA and CDR2 as FQGNSA. V gave up 5 bases and J gave up 7 bases; unmatched junction bases: 9. CDR3 length: 15 amino acids. The DNA of the CDR3 is TGTGCCAGCAGCGGATGGGCGGGAGGGATGAATGAGCAGTTCTTC. Amino acids: CASSGWAGGMNEQFF.

The chain couples TRBV28 to TRBJ1-5, with TRBD1 matching 10 bases. The CDR3 has 15 amino acids. The J segment lost 7 bases and the V segment lost 6 bases, leaving 9 bases of the junction unmatched. Per germline, CDR1 MDHEN and CDR2 SYDVKM. The CDR3 DNA sequence: TGTGCCAGCAGGAAAGGACAGGGGGGTGGGCAGCCCCAGCATTTT. It is translated as CASRKGQGGGQPQHF.

The chain carries TRBV6-5 and TRBJ2-2; 7 bases line up with TRBD1. Trimming took 9 bases from V and 0 from J; bases not matched to a gene: 4. CDR1 MNHEY and CDR2 SVGAGI come from the germline V gene. CDR3 size: 14 residues. The CDR3, as DNA: TGTGCCAGTAACAGGGGAACGAACACCGGGGAGCTGTTTTTT. Residues: CASNRGTNTGELFF.